One sample yielded the 4 T cell receptor beta chains listed below, sequenced in a study of blood T cell repertoires in COVID-19. Libraries were prepared by immunoSEQ multiplex PCR; TCRdb keeps only in-frame clonotypes and omits some of them. The sample has tens of thousands of clones, roughly 90% seen once. The sample comprised peripheral blood. These receptor sequences come from a man in his forties or fifties with COVID-19, enrolled during active disease.

J is TRBJ1-6 and V is TRBV5-1, with 8 nucleotides matching TRBD1. Germline V gene lookup returns CDR1 SGHRS and CDR2 YFSETQ. The CDR3 loop spans 14 amino acids. J lost 10 bases, V lost 1 base, and 4 bases had no gene match. The CDR3 sequence: CASSLLDRDSPLHF. The DNA of the CDR3 is TGCGCCAGCAGCTTGTTGGACAGGGACTCACCCCTCCACTTT. Combining the CDR3 with reference TRBV5-1 and TRBJ1-6 gives the whole variable domain KAGVTQTPRYLIKTRGQQVTLSCSPISGHRSVSWYQQTPGQGLQFLFEYFSETQRNKGNFPGRFSGRQFSNSRSEMNVSTLELGDSALYLCASSLLDRDSPLHFGNGTRLTVT.

The sample holds a few counts of this clone. The V gene is TRBV29-1, the J gene TRBJ2-3; TRBD1 matches at 9 bases. CDR1 is SQVTM and CDR2 is ANQGSEA in the germline V gene. The CDR3 spans 14 residues. J gave up 2 bases and V 7 bases, and 7 bases lay outside the gene matches. DNA for the CDR3: TGCAGCGCTTTGGACAGGGGTCTCACAGATACGCAGTATTTT. Its translation is CSALDRGLTDTQYF.

This chain links TRBV19 with TRBJ1-5, with 8 bases identical to TRBD1. Germline lookup yields CDR1 LNHDA and CDR2 SQIVND (reference sequence). Trimming cost V 3 bases and J 4 bases; bases outside gene matches: 5. This CDR3 is 15 amino acids long. The DNA of the CDR3 is TGTGCCAGTAGTATCGGGGACAGGTCAAATCAGCCCCAGCATTTT. This gives the protein CASSIGDRSNQPQHF. Using reference TRBV19 and TRBJ1-5 for the parts outside the CDR3, the full variable domain is DGGITQSPKYLFRKEGQNVTLSCEQNLNHDAMYWYRQDPGQGLRLIYYSQIVNDFQKGDIAEGYSVSREKKESFPLTVTSAQKNPTAFYLCASSIGDRSNQPQHFGDGTRLSIL.

This clone was seen a single time. The rearrangement links TRBV3-1 (or the pseudogene TRBV3-2) to TRBJ1-2, with no clear D. This CDR3 contains 15 residues. Trimming left V 2 bases short and J 4 bases short, with 14 bases between. The germline V gene has CDR1 LGHDT and CDR2 YNNKEL (reference sequence). DNA of the CDR3: TGTGCCAGCAGCCAAAGAGGAGGGAAAGTCTATGGCTACACCTTC. Translated: CASSQRGGKVYGYTF.